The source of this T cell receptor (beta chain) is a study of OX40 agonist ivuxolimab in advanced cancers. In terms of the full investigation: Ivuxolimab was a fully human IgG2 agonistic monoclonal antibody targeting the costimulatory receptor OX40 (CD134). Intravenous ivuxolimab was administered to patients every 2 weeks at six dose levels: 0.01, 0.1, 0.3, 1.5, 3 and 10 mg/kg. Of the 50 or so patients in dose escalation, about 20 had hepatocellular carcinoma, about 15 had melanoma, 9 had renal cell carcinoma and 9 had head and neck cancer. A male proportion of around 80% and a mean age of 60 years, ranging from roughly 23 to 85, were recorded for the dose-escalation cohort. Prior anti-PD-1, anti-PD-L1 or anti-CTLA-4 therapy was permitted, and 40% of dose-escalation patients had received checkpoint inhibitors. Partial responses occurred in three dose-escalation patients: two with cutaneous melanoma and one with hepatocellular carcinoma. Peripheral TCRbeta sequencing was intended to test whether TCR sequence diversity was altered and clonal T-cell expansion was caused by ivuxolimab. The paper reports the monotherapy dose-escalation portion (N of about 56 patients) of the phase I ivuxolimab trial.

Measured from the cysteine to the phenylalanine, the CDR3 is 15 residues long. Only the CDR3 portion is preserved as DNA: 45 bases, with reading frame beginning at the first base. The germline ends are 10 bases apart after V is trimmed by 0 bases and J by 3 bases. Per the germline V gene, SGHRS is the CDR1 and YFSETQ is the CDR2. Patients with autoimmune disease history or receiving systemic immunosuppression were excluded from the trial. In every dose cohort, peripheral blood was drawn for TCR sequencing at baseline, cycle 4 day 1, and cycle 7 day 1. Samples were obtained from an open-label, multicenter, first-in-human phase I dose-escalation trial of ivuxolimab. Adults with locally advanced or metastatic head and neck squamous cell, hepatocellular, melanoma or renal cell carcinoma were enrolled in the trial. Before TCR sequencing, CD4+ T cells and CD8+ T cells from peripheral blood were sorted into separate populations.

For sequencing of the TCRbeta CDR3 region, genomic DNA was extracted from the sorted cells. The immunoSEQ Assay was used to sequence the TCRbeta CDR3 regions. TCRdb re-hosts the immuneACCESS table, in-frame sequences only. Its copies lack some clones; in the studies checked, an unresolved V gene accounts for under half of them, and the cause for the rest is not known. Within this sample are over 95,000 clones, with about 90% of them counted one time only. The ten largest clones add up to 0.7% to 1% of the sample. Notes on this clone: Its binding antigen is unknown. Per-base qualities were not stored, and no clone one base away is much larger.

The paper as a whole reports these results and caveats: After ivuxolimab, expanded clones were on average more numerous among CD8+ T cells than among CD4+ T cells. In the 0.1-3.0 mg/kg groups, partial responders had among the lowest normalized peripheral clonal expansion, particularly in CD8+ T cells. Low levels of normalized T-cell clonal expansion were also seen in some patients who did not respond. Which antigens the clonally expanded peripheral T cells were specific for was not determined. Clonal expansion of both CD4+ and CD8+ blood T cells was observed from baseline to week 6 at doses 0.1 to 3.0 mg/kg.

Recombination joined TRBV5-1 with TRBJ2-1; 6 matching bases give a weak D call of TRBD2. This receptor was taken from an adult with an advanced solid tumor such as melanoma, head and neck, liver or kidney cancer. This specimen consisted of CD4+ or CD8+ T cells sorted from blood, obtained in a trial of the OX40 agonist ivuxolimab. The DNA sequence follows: TGCGCCAGCAGCTTGGCCCAGGGAGGCTACAATGAGCAGTTCTTC. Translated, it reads CASSLAQGGYNEQFF.